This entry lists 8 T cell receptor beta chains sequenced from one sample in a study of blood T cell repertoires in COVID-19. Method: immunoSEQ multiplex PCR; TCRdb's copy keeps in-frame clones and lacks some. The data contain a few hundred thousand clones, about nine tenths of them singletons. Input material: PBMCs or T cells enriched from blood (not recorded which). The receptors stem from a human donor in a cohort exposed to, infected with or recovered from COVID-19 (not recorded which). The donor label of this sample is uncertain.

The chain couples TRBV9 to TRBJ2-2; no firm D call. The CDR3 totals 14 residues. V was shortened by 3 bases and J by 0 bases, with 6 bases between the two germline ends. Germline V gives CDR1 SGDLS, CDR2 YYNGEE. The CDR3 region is CASSGVANTGELFF. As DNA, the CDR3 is TGTGCCAGCAGCGGTGTCGCGAACACCGGGGAGCTGTTTTTT.

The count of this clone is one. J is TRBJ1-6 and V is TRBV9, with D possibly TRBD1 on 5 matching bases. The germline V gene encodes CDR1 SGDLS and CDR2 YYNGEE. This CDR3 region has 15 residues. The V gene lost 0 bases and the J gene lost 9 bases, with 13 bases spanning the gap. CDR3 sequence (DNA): TGTGCCAGCAGCGTAGATTGGGGCATGGGTTCACCCCTCCACTTT. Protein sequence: CASSVDWGMGSPLHF.

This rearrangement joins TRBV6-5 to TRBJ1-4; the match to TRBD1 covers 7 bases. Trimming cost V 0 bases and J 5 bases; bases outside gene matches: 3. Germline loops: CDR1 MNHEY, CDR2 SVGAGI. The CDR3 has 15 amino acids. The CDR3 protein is CASSYSTGSNEKLFF. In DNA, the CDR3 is TGTGCCAGCAGTTACTCGACAGGGAGCAATGAAAAACTGTTTTTT.

CDR3 in amino acids: CASRRDSETEAFF. The CDR3 DNA reads TGTGCCAGTAGGAGGGACAGCGAAACTGAAGCTTTCTTT. The V gene is TRBV19, the J gene TRBJ1-1, with 7 nucleotides matching TRBD1. CDR1 and CDR2 from the germline V gene are LNHDA and SQIVND (reference sequence). Unmatched junction bases numbered 6, after V lost 6 bases and J lost 5 bases. The CDR3 is 13 residues long.

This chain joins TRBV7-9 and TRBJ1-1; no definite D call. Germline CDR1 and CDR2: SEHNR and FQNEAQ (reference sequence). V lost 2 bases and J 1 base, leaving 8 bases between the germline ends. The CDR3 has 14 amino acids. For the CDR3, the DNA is TGTGCCAGCAGCTTACCGGGTTCGAACACTGAAGCTTTCTTT. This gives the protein CASSLPGSNTEAFF.

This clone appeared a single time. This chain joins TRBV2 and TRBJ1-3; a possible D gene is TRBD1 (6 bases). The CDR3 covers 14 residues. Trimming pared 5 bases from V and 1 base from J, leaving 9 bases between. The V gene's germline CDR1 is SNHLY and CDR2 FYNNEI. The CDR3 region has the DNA TGTGCCAGCAGTTCTCAGGGGTCTGGAAACACCATATATTTT. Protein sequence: CASSSQGSGNTIYF.

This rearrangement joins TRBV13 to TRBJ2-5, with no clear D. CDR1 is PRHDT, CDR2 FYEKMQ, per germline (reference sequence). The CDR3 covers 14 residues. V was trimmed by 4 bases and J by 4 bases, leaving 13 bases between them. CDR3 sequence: CASSSLSARETQYF. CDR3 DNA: TGTGCCAGCAGCTCCCTGAGCGCTCGAGAGACCCAGTACTTC.

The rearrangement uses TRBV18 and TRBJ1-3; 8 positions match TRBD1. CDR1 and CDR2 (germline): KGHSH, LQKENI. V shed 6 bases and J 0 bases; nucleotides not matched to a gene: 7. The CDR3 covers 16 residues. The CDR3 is CASSSRGPGSGNTIYF. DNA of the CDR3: TGTGCCAGCTCGTCCAGGGGGCCCGGCTCTGGAAACACCATATATTTT. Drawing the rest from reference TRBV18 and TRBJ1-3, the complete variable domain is NAGVMQNPRHLVRRRGQEARLRCSPMKGHSHVYWYRQLPEEGLKFMVYLQKENIIDESGMPKERFSAEFPKEGPSILRIQQVVRGDSAAYFCASSSRGPGSGNTIYFGEGSWLTVV.